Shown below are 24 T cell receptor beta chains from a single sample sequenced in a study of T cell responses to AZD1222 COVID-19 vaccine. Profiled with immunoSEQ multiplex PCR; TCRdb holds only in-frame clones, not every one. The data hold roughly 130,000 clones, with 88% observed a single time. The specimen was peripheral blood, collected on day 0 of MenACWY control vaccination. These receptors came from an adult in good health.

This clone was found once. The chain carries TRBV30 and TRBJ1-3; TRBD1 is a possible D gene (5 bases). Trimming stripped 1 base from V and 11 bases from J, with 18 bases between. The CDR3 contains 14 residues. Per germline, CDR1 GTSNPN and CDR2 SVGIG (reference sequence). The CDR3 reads CAWSGGRHMGPIYF. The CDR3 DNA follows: TGTGCCTGGAGTGGGGGCCGTCACATGGGGCCCATATATTTT.

The CDR3 protein is CASSIQPNSPLHF. CDR3 sequence (DNA): TGTGCCAGTAGTATCCAGCCTAATTCACCCCTCCACTTT. The chain links TRBV19 to TRBJ1-6; unclear D gene. The germline V gene encodes CDR1 LNHDA and CDR2 SQIVND (reference sequence). V shed 3 bases and J shed 6 bases, with 6 bases lying between them. This CDR3 comprises 13 residues.

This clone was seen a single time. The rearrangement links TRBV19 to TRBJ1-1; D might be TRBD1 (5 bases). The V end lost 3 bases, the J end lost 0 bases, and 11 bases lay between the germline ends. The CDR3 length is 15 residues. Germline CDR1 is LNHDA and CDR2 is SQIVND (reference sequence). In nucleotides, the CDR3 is TGTGCCAGTAGTATGGGGCGAACTATGAACACTGAAGCTTTCTTT. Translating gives CASSMGRTMNTEAFF.

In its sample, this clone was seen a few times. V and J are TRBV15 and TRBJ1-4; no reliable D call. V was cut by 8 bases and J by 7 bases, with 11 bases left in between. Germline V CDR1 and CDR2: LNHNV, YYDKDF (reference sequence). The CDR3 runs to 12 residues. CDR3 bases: TGTGCCACCCGCGATTGGGGTGAAAAACTGTTTTTT. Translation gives CATRDWGEKLFF.

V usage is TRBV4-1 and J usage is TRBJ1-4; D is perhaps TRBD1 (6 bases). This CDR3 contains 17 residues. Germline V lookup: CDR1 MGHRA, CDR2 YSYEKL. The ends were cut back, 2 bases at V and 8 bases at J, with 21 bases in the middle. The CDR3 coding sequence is TGCGCCAGCAGCCAACTTCACACAGGGATCGCTCGGGAAAAACTGTTTTTT. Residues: CASSQLHTGIAREKLFF.

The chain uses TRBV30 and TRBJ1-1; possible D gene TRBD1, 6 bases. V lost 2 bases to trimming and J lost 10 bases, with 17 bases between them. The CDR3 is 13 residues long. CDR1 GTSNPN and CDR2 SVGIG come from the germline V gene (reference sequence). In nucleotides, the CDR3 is TGTGCCTGGAGTAAACAGGGTATTTTCAGAGCTTTCTTT. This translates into CAWSKQGIFRAFF.

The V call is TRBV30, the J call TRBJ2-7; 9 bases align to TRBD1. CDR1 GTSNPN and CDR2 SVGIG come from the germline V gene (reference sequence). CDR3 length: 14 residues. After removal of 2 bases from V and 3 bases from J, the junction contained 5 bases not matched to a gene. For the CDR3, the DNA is TGTGCCTGGAGTAGGGACAGGGCTAACTACGAGCAGTACTTC. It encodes CAWSRDRANYEQYF.

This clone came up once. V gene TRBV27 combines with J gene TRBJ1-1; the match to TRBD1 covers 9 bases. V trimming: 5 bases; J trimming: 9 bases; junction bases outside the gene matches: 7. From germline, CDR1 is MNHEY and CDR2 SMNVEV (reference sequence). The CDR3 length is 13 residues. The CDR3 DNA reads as TGTGCCAGCAGTATCGAGACAGGGGGGAAAGCTTTCTTT. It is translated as CASSIETGGKAFF.

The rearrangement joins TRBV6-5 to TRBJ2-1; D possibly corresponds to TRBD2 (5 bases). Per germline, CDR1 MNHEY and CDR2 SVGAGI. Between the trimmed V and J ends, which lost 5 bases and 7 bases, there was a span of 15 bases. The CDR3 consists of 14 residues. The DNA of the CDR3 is TGTGCCAGCAGTAGTATCGGGGAAGGTAATGAGCAGTTCTTC. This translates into CASSSIGEGNEQFF.

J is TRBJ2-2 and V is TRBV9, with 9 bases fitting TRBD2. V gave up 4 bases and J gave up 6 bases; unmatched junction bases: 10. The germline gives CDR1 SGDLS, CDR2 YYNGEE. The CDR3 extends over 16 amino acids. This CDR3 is CASSPSLAGGAGELFF. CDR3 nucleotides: TGTGCCAGCAGCCCGAGCCTGGCGGGAGGGGCCGGGGAGCTGTTTTTT.

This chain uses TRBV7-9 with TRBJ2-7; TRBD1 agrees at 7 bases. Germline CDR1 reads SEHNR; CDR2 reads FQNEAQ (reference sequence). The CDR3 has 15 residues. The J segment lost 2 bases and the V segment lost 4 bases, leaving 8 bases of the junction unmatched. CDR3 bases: TGTGCCAGCAGCTCGTCCGGGACAGTGGCCTACGAGCAGTACTTC. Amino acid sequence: CASSSSGTVAYEQYF.

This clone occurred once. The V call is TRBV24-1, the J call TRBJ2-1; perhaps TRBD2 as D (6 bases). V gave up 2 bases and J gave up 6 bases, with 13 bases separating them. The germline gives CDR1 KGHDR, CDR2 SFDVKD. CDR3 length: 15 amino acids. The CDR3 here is CATSDSRGTLNEQFF. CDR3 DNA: TGTGCCACCAGTGATTCCCGGGGGACCCTCAATGAGCAGTTCTTC.

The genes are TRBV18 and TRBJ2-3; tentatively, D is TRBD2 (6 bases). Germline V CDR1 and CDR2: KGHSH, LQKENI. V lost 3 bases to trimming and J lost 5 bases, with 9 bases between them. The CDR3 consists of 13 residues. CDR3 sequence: CASSPTGVDTQYF. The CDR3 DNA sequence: TGTGCCAGCTCACCTACGGGGGTAGATACGCAGTATTTT. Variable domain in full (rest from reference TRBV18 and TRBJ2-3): NAGVMQNPRHLVRRRGQEARLRCSPMKGHSHVYWYRQLPEEGLKFMVYLQKENIIDESGMPKERFSAEFPKEGPSILRIQQVVRGDSAAYFCASSPTGVDTQYFGPGTRLTVL.

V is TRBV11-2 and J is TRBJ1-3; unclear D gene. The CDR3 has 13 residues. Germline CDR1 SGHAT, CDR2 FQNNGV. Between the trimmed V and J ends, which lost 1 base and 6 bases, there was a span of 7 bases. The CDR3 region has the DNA TGTGCCAGCAGCTTAGGGGGTACAAACACCATATATTTT. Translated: CASSLGGTNTIYF.

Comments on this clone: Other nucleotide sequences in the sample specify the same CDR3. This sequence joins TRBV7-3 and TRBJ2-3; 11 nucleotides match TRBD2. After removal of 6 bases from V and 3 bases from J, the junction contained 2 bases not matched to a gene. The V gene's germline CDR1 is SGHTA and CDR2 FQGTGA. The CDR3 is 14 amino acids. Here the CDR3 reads CASSRLAGTDTQYF. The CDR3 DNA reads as TGTGCCAGCAGTAGACTAGCGGGGACAGATACGCAGTATTTT. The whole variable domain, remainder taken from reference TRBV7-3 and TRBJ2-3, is GAGVSQTPSNKVTEKGKYVELRCDPISGHTALYWYRQSLGQGPEFLIYFQGTGAADDSGLPNDRFFAVRPEGSVSTLKIQRTERGDSAVYLCASSRLAGTDTQYFGPGTRLTVL.

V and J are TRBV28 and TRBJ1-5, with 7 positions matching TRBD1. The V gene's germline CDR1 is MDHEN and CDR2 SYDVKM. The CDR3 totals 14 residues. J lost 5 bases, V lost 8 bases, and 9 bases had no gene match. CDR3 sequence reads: CASGGTAIHQPQHF. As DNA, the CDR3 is TGTGCCAGCGGGGGGACAGCGATCCATCAGCCCCAGCATTTT.

CDR3 bases: TGTGCCAGTAATAAATCCGGGACAGCGGCTCTAGGCTACACCTTC. Protein sequence: CASNKSGTAALGYTF. The chain has TRBV19 and TRBJ1-2, with 7 bases matching TRBD1. Germline trimming cut 7 bases from V and 8 bases from J; bases unmatched to any gene: 16. This CDR3 has 15 amino acids. The germline V gene encodes CDR1 LNHDA and CDR2 SQIVND (reference sequence).

This chain's CDR3 is CSGQGSSYEQYF. The CDR3 DNA follows: TGCAGCGGCCAGGGGAGCTCCTACGAGCAGTACTTC. The rearrangement joins TRBV29-1 to TRBJ2-7; maybe TRBD1 (6 bases). This CDR3 comprises 12 residues. The V end lost 7 bases, the J end lost 0 bases, and 10 bases lay between the germline ends. From germline, CDR1 is SQVTM and CDR2 ANQGSEA.

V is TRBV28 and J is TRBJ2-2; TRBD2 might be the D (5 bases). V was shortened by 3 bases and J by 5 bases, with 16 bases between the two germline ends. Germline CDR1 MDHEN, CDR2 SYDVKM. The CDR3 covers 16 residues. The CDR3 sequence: CASSFLRRRLTGELFF. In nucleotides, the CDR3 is TGTGCCAGCAGTTTTTTGCGGCGGAGACTAACCGGGGAGCTGTTTTTT.

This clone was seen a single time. The CDR3 loop reads CASSFPQGTQETQYF. CDR3 sequence (DNA): TGTGCCAGCAGCTTCCCACAGGGGACGCAAGAGACCCAGTACTTC. The V and J genes are TRBV7-9 and TRBJ2-5, with 7 nucleotides matching TRBD1. CDR3 length: 15 amino acids. The V and J ends lost 3 bases and 2 bases, in that order; junction bases with no gene match: 6. Germline CDR1 is SEHNR and CDR2 is FQNEAQ (reference sequence).

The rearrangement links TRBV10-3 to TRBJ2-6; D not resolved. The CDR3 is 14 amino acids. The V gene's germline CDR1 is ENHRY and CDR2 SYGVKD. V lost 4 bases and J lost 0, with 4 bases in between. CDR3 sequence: CAISGYSGANVLTF. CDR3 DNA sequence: TGTGCCATCAGTGGTTACTCTGGGGCCAACGTCCTGACTTTC.

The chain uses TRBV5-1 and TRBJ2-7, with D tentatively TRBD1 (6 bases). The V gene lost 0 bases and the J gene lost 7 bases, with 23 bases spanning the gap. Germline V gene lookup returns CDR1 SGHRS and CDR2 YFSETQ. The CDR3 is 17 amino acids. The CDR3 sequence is CASSLEYTGIKVLEQYF. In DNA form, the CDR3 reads TGCGCCAGCAGCTTGGAGTACACAGGGATCAAGGTGTTGGAGCAGTACTTC.

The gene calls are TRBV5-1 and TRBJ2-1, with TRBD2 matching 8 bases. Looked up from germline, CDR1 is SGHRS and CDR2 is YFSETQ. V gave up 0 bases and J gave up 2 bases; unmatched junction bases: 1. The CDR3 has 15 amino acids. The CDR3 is CASSLAAGAYNEQFF. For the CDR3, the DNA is TGCGCCAGCAGCTTGGCAGCGGGGGCCTACAATGAGCAGTTCTTC.

CDR3 sequence: CASSESDGTGEGQSYTF. CDR3 DNA: TGTGCCAGCAGTGAAAGTGACGGGACAGGGGAGGGGCAGAGCTACACCTTC. The chain recombines TRBV6-1 with TRBJ1-2; TRBD1 matches 10 bases. In germline, CDR1 is MNHNS, CDR2 SASEGT. Trimming cost V 2 bases and J 9 bases; bases outside gene matches: 15. The CDR3 consists of 17 residues.